The sequence of this TCR beta chain was determined in a study of CD8 T cells in ankylosing spondylitis. General observations from the study: Ankylosing spondylitis blood seemed to carry a telltale TCR beta motif made of several highly homologous variants.

Comments on this clonotype: Its antigen remains unidentified.

TCRdb reprocessed the 5' RACE reads via MiXCR and lists one record per CDR3 protein. The sample gives fewer than 500,000 distinct CDR3 sequences, approximately 26% of which show up once; about 0.89% is in the top ten. Germline V CDR1 and CDR2: MDHEN, SYDVKM. Trimming stripped 1 base from V and 15 bases from J, with 13 bases between. This CDR3 comprises 12 residues. Input material: blood, either unsorted or a sorted T cell fraction (not recorded which). The clonotype was recovered from a male donor with ankylosing spondylitis. The chain carries TRBV28 and TRBJ2-1, with D possibly matching TRBD2 (6 bases). CDR3: CASSLLGSGAFF. DNA for the CDR3: TGTGCCAGCAGTTTATTGGGTAGCGGAGCGTTCTTC.